This TCR beta chain was recorded in a study of CD8+CD57+ T cells in acquired aplastic anemia (dated by TCRdb to about 2018). Notes on the research overall: On average, sorted CD4+ and CD8+ cells yielded 2.5 to 3.5 ug of extracted DNA, with a range of roughly 0.18 to 30 ug. A CD8+CD57+ expansion meant a frequency higher than the mean frequency seen in healthy subjects.

Paper-wide results and their limitations: Between patients and healthy controls, no significant difference in CD8+ Simpson's diversity was found (P=0.060). Around 27 CD8+ CDR3 sequences were shared between patients and controls but appeared highly expressed in patients and within their immunodominant clones.

Genomic DNA was used as template for profiling of TCR beta VDJ combinations and CDR3 sequences. An Illumina HiSeq 2000 was used for TCR repertoire sequencing. Regarding the original processing steps: Repertoires were assessed using TRBV/TRBJ rearrangement plots, CDR3 size and DJ length profiles, and Simpson's diversity index. The immunodominant clone was defined as the most abundant DNA sequence in deep sequencing data. CDR3 amino acid sequences were checked for sharing across subjects and were also compared against the VDJdb database and published repertoires. TCRdb passed the public sequencing reads through fastp at Q25 and MiXCR, retaining productive beta sequences. Each entry merges the rows of one CDR3 protein and shows their most common DNA and genes. These V and J calls derive from TCRdb rather than the authors' analysis. The sample includes 170,000 or so distinct CDR3 sequences, with 55% to 65% observed a single time. The ten largest clones add up to about 42% of the sample.

Comment on this clonotype: It has no known antigen specificity. No base quality values were provided; no much bigger clone lies one nucleotide off.

The CDR3 has 15 amino acids, counting the end cysteine and phenylalanine. Only CDR3 DNA is held: 45 bases, read in frame from base 1. CDR1 and CDR2 were assigned from the germline V gene as SGHRS and YFSETQ. The junction carries 12 bases between V and J, which are trimmed by 1 base and 2 bases respectively. The patients picked for sequencing were ones in whom flow cytometry had shown an expansion of CD8+CD57+ cells. Every patient had severe acquired aplastic anemia, diagnosed using the International Study of Aplastic Anemia and Agranulocytosis and Camitta criteria. At the time blood was sampled, none of the patients had received any therapy. The study deep-sequenced TCR repertoires of sorted CD4+ and CD8+ blood T cells from severe aplastic anemia patients and healthy subjects. In the USA, patient enrollment took place under clinicaltrials.gov protocols 00001620, 01623167, 00001397, 00071045, 00081523 and 00961064. Ficoll-Paque density gradient centrifugation was used to isolate peripheral blood mononuclear cells. CD4+ and CD8+ T cells were sorted by FACS or magnetic beads before DNA extraction.

The clonotype originates from a human donor with aplastic anemia. The specimen was sorted CD4+, CD8+, or CD8+CD57+ T cells (not recorded which) from PBMCs. The V gene is TRBV5-1 and the J gene is TRBJ1-2; no D gene can be assigned with confidence. This receptor carries the CDR3 CASSLNSQLNYGYTF. The DNA sequence is given as TGCGCCAGCAGCTTGAATTCACAGCTCAACTATGGCTACACCTTC.